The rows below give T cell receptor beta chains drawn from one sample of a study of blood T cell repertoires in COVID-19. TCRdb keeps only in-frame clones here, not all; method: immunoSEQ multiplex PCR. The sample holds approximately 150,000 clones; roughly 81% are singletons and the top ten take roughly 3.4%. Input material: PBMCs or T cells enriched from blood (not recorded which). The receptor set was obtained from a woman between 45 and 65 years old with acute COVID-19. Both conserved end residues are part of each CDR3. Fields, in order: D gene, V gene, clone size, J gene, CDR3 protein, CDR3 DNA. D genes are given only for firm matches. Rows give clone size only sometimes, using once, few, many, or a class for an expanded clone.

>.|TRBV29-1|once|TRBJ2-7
CSVELGEQYF
TGCAGCGTTGAACTAGGCGAGCAGTACTTC
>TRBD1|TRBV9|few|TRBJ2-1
CASSASGTGYRGVFF
TGTGCCAGCAGCGCGTCCGGGACAGGGTATCGGGGTGTGTTCTTC
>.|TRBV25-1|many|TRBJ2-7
CASSPEGRQVITYEQYF
TGTGCCAGCAGCCCCGAGGGACGACAGGTTATTACCTACGAGCAGTACTTC
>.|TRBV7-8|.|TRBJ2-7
CASRPDGSYEQYF
TGTGCCAGCCGTCCGGACGGGAGCTACGAGCAGTACTTC
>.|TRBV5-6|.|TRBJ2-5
CASSKLPQETQYF
TGTGCCAGCAGCAAACTCCCCCAAGAGACCCAGTACTTC
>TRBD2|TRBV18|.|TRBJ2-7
CASSPSGRPREQYF
TGTGCCAGCTCACCAAGCGGGAGGCCCCGCGAGCAGTACTTC
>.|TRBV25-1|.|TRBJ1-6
CASSWMGAKNSPLHF
TGTGCCAGCAGCTGGATGGGGGCAAAGAATTCACCCCTCCACTTT
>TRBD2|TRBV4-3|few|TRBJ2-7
CASSRAQGGLAGGYSNEQYF
TGCGCCAGCAGCCGAGCGCAGGGGGGACTAGCGGGAGGTTACAGCAACGAGCAGTACTTC
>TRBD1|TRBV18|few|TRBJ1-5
CASSLRDRAQLGNQPQHF
TGTGCCAGCTCACTCCGGGACAGGGCACAACTCGGCAATCAGCCCCAGCATTTT
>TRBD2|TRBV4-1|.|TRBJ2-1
CASSQGGAGVINEQFF
TGCGCCAGCAGCCAAGGAGGGGCGGGAGTCATAAATGAGCAGTTCTTC
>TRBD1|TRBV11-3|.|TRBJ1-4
CASSPPQGAYEKLFF
TGTGCCAGCAGCCCACCACAGGGGGCTTATGAAAAACTGTTTTTT
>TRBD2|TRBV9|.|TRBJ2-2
CASSVAPKTSGRDTGELFF
TGTGCCAGCAGCGTAGCCCCTAAAACTAGCGGGAGGGACACCGGGGAGCTGTTTTTT
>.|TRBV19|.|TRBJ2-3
CASSILMRSDTQYF
TGTGCCAGTAGTATTCTGATGAGGTCAGATACGCAGTATTTT
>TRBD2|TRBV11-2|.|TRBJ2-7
CASIGAGTYEQYF
TGTGCCAGCATCGGAGCGGGAACATACGAGCAGTACTTC
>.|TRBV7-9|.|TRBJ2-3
CASRDGQTQYF
TGTGCCAGCAGGGACGGACAGACGCAGTATTTT
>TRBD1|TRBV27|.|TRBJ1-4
CASGPRDSLNEKLFF
TGTGCCAGCGGACCCCGGGACAGTCTTAATGAAAAACTGTTTTTT
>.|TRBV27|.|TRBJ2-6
CASTVLSGANVLTF
TGTGCCAGCACGGTCCTCTCTGGGGCCAACGTCCTGACTTTC
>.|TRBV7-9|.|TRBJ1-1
CASSPSGGYRNTEAFF
TGTGCCAGCAGCCCCTCGGGAGGGTATCGGAACACTGAAGCTTTCTTT
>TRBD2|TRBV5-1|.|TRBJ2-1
CASSLGTSGRANEQFF
TGCGCCAGCAGCTTGGGCACTAGCGGGAGGGCCAATGAGCAGTTCTTC
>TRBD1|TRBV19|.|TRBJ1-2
CATKTGVASANYGYTF
TGTGCCACCAAAACAGGGGTCGCCTCAGCTAACTATGGCTACACCTTC
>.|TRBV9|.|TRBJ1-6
CASSGGDNSPLHF
TGTGCCAGCAGCGGGGGGGACAATTCACCCCTCCACTTT
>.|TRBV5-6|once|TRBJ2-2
CASRSGFTGELFF
TGTGCCAGCAGATCAGGGTTCACCGGGGAGCTGTTTTTT
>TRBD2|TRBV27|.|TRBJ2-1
CASSPGTSGGRSYNEQFF
TGTGCCAGCAGTCCCGGGACTAGCGGGGGGCGCTCCTACAATGAGCAGTTCTTC
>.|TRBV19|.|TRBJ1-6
CASSVDGGRSNSPLHF
TGTGCCAGTAGTGTTGATGGGGGCCGGTCAAATTCACCCCTCCACTTT
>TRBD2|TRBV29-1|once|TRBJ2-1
CSVVRGRALENEQFF
TGCAGCGTTGTTCGCGGGAGGGCCTTGGAAAATGAGCAGTTCTTC
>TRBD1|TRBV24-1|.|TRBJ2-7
CATSAARGPSYEQYF
TGTGCCACCAGCGCCGCCAGGGGGCCTTCTTACGAGCAGTACTTC
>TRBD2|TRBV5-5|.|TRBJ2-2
CASSTLAGGATGELFF
TGTGCCAGCAGCACCCTAGCGGGAGGGGCCACCGGGGAGCTGTTTTTT
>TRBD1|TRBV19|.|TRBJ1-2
CASSLGQGVGGYTF
TGTGCCAGTAGTTTGGGACAGGGGGTTGGAGGCTACACCTTC
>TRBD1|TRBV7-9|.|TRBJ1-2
CASSLLGQGCTF
TGTGCCAGCAGCCTACTGGGACAGGGGTGCACCTTC
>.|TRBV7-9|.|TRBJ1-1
CASSVYGAENTEAFF
TGTGCCAGCAGCGTATATGGGGCGGAGAACACTGAAGCTTTCTTT
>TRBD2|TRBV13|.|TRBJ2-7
CASSLGGTSGPREQYF
TGTGCCAGCAGCTTAGGAGGAACTAGCGGACCTAGGGAGCAGTACTTC
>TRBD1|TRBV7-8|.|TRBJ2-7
CASSRQGSSYEQYF
TGTGCCAGCAGCCGACAGGGAAGCTCCTACGAGCAGTACTTC
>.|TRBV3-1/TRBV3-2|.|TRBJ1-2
CASSYQAGGYTF
TGTGCCAGCAGCTATCAGGCGGGGGGCTACACCTTC
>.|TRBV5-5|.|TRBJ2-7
CASSTTGPVSAAYEQYF
TGTGCCAGCAGCACTACGGGTCCGGTCAGTGCGGCCTACGAGCAGTACTTC
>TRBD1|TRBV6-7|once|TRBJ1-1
CASRLADRGRNTEAFF
TGTGCCAGCAGGTTGGCAGACAGGGGACGGAACACTGAAGCTTTCTTT
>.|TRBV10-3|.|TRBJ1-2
CAISEGQGAYGYTF
TGTGCCATCAGTGAGGGGCAGGGTGCCTATGGCTACACCTTC
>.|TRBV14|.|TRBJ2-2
CASSQGLYTGELFF
TGTGCCAGCAGCCAAGGACTATACACCGGGGAGCTGTTTTTT
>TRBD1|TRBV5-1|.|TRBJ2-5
CASSTGQGGYQETQYF
TGCGCCAGCAGCACAGGACAGGGGGGTTACCAAGAGACCCAGTACTTC
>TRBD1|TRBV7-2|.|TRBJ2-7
CASSLAPGTGSNEQYF
TGTGCCAGCAGCTTAGCTCCCGGGACAGGGTCTAACGAGCAGTACTTC
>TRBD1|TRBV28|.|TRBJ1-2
CASSLSTGADHGYTF
TGTGCCAGCAGTTTATCGACAGGGGCTGACCATGGCTACACCTTC
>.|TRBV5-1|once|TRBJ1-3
CASREGSSGNTIYF
TGCGCCAGCAGGGAGGGGTCCTCTGGAAACACCATATATTTT
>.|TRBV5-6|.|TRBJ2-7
CASSWETYEQYF
TGTGCCAGCAGCTGGGAGACTTACGAGCAGTACTTC
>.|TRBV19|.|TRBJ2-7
CASSLTGSAYEQYF
TGTGCCAGTAGCCTTACAGGGTCGGCCTACGAGCAGTACTTC
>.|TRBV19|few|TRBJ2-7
CASSIDSSYEQYF
TGTGCCAGTAGTATTGACAGCTCCTACGAGCAGTACTTC
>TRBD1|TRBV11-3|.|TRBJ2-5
CASSINRGSRETQYF
TGTGCCAGCAGCATTAACAGGGGATCCCGGGAGACCCAGTACTTC
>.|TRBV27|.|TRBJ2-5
CASSLVGGEETQYF
TGTGCCAGCAGTTTAGTTGGAGGGGAAGAGACCCAGTACTTC
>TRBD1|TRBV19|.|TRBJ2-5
CASSRDREETQYF
TGTGCCAGTAGTCGGGACAGGGAAGAGACCCAGTACTTC
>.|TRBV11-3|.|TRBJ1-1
CASSPGGWTEAFF
TGTGCCAGCAGCCCTGGGGGGTGGACTGAAGCTTTCTTT
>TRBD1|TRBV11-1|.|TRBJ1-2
CASTGTGTGYTF
TGTGCCAGCACCGGGACAGGGACTGGCTACACCTTC